This T cell receptor (beta chain) was observed in a study of cytomegalovirus exposure and HLA in healthy donors. Study details: A prior analysis found 117 million unique TCR beta sequences from 150 million to 200 million T cells. Early released data comprised around 79 million unique TCRs from HLA-typed donors. Findings of the study overall: According to the study, about 180 TCR beta chains were cytomegalovirus-associated. Earlier analysis yielded a pattern in which most TCR beta V segments were productive about 87% or about 30% of the time.

The PCR was carried out with 60 Vbeta primers and 13 Jbeta primers. Measured with immunoSEQ multiplex PCR; TCRdb has only the in-frame clones, and not every one. The table shows approximately 150,000 clones, with 82% occurring only once. The germline CDR1 and CDR2 sequences are MDHEN and SYDVKM. The length of the CDR3 is 15 residues. J lost 5 bases, V lost 5 bases, and 7 bases had no gene match. Details on this clone: The target antigen is unknown.

The chain joins TRBV28 to TRBJ2-5; 11 bases match TRBD1. Input material: PBMCs. The receptor comes from a man younger than 35 in good health and CMV-seropositive. Written as DNA, the CDR3 is TGTGCCAGCAGTCCCCGGACAGGGGGCTGGGAGACCCAGTACTTC. Protein: CASSPRTGGWETQYF. Using reference TRBV28 and TRBJ2-5 for the parts outside the CDR3, the full variable domain is DVKVTQSSRYLVKRTGEKVFLECVQDMDHENMFWYRQDPGLGLRLIYFSYDVKMKEKGDIPEGYSVSREKKERFSLILESASTNQTSMYLCASSPRTGGWETQYFGPGTRLLVL.